The clone carrying this T cell receptor beta chain was counted a single time. V trimming: 0 bases; J trimming: 2 bases; junction bases outside the gene matches: 6. The length of the CDR3 is 16 residues. Germline V gene data show CDR1 as SGDLS and CDR2 as YYNGEE. Enrolled through a virtual design, the participants were between about 18 and 100 years of age and came from approximately 25 US areas. Participant-reported clinical history was the basis for cohort assignment. This specimen belongs to a study of blood T cell repertoires in COVID-19. Study as a whole: Sites in the United States, Italy and Spain provided acute and convalescent COVID-19 samples.

TCRdb keeps only in-frame clones here, not all; method: immunoSEQ multiplex PCR. The table has about 250,000 clones, 80% to 90% seen once; the top ten hold around 1.8%. The TCR originated in a man aged 35-49 years who had recovered from COVID-19. Sequenced material: PBMCs or T cells enriched from blood (not recorded which). This rearrangement joins TRBV9 to TRBJ2-5; 8 positions agree with TRBD1. CDR3 bases: TGTGCCAGCAGCGTAGCGGTTGGGACAGGTCAAGAGACCCAGTACTTC. It is translated as CASSVAVGTGQETQYF.